The clone carrying this T cell receptor beta chain was detected only once. The data are from a study of blood T cell repertoires in COVID-19. Whole-study context: The United States, Italy and Spain supplied acute and convalescent COVID-19 samples. PBMCs, B-cell-depleted T cells, or T cells provided the cDNA or gDNA that made up the material.

CDR3 size: 14 residues. Germline V CDR1 and CDR2: SGHRS, YFSETQ. The ends lost 6 bases at V and 1 base at J; junction bases unmatched: 5. Under the authors' procedure: How many nucleated cells were present was estimated from reference gene primer amplification. Measured with immunoSEQ multiplex PCR; TCRdb has only the in-frame clones, and not every one. V, J and clone size were drawn from that table, and D and trimming were deduced from the DNA. The profile shows about 95,000 clones, roughly nine tenths of them singletons. This sequence originates from a woman in her 70s with acute or convalescent COVID-19. Sequences were obtained from peripheral blood. The chain combines TRBV5-1 with TRBJ1-1, with TRBD1 matching over 8 bases. Here the CDR3 DNA reads TGCGCCAGCAAGATCGGGACAGGGAACACTGAAGCTTTCTTT. Protein product: CASKIGTGNTEAFF.